These 28 T cell receptor beta chains came from one sample sequenced in a study of CD8+ T cells in alopecia areata. Treatment reported: oral pan-JAK inhibitor, 5-10 mg twice daily. RNA was extracted and reverse transcribed into cDNA as the sequencing template. Clones were read by immunoSEQ multiplex PCR, and TCRdb kept only the in-frame ones, dropping some. The sample carries roughly 60,000 clones, 46% recorded once. This material consisted of CD8+ T cells sorted from blood, taken at approximately week 36, from a patient treated with tofacitinib. These receptors were obtained from a human donor with alopecia areata.

The rearrangement uses TRBV9 and TRBJ2-1, with 7 bases matching TRBD2. The CDR3 sequence is 12 residues long. The V and J ends lost 3 bases and 11 bases, in that order; junction bases with no gene match: 5. CDR1 and CDR2 from the germline V gene are SGDLS and YYNGEE. The CDR3 sequence: CASSALAAQQFF. CDR3 DNA sequence: TGTGCCAGCAGCGCTCTAGCGGCTCAGCAGTTCTTC.

This clone was counted only a few times. This rearrangement joins TRBV4-1 to TRBJ2-5; 8 bases fit TRBD1. The CDR3 extends over 15 amino acids. Germline V gene lookup returns CDR1 MGHRA and CDR2 YSYEKL. Losses at the gene ends were 5 bases for V and 5 bases for J; bases not matched to a gene: 10. The CDR3 DNA reads as TGCGCCAGCAGCTTCAGCAGGGGGCAAGCGGAGACCCAGTACTTC. Its protein is CASSFSRGQAETQYF.

J is TRBJ2-7 and V is TRBV25-1; D is unresolved. This CDR3 has 12 residues. Between the trimmed V and J ends, which lost 5 bases and 3 bases, there was a span of 8 bases. Germline V gene sequence: CDR1 MGHDK, CDR2 SYGVNS. CDR3: CASSSAGYEQYF. CDR3 bases: TGTGCCAGCAGTAGTGCTGGCTACGAGCAGTACTTC.

This clone was seen once. The chain uses TRBV27 and TRBJ2-7; 9 bases align to TRBD1. The V gene end was trimmed by 4 bases and the J gene end by 3 bases; junction bases not matched to a gene: 7. Germline V gene sequence: CDR1 MNHEY, CDR2 SMNVEV (reference sequence). The CDR3 spans 15 residues. Here the CDR3 reads CASSYTGTGFYEQYF. The CDR3 DNA reads TGTGCCAGCAGTTATACCGGGACAGGGTTCTACGAGCAGTACTTC.

V gene TRBV7-9 combines with J gene TRBJ2-1, with TRBD2 matching over 7 bases. Trimming cost V 3 bases and J 9 bases; bases outside gene matches: 8. The germline V gene encodes CDR1 SEHNR and CDR2 FQNEAQ (reference sequence). The CDR3 is 14 amino acids. CDR3 protein: CASSFGAGASEQFF. The CDR3 DNA reads TGTGCCAGCAGCTTCGGGGCGGGAGCGAGTGAGCAGTTCTTC.

Concerning this clone: The junction departs from the called germline gene at one end, perhaps through a read error. The J gene is TRBJ2-7, the V gene TRBV4-2, with D hard to call. This CDR3 is 15 amino acids long. Germline values: CDR1 LGHNA, CDR2 YNFKEQ. The CDR3 loop is CASSQEGNSPYEQHF. In DNA form, the CDR3 reads TGTGCCAGCAGCCAAGAAGGTAACAGCCCCTACGAGCAGCACTTC.

This clone was counted between two and nine times. The rearrangement uses TRBV13 and TRBJ2-7; D is undetermined. CDR1 PRHDT and CDR2 FYEKMQ come from the germline V gene (reference sequence). V was cut by 8 bases and J by 6 bases, with 11 bases left in between. The CDR3 loop spans 11 amino acids. DNA of the CDR3: TGTGCCAGCGCAATACTTGGCGAGCAGTACTTC. This encodes CASAILGEQYF.

The V and J genes are TRBV30 and TRBJ2-1, with 8 positions matching TRBD1. The CDR3 sequence is 14 residues long. Per germline, CDR1 GTSNPN and CDR2 SVGIG (reference sequence). V lost 7 bases to trimming and J lost 0 bases; unmatched junction nucleotides: 5. The CDR3: CALRDRGSYNEQFF. DNA for the CDR3: TGTGCCTTGAGAGACAGGGGCTCCTACAATGAGCAGTTCTTC.

CDR3: CASSEWYRGTDTQYF. CDR3 nucleotides: TGTGCCAGCAGTGAATGGTACAGGGGCACAGATACGCAGTATTTT. The chain employs TRBV6-1 and TRBJ2-3; tentatively, D is TRBD1 (6 bases). This CDR3 contains 15 residues. Trimming left V 2 bases short and J 1 base short, with 10 bases between. Germline CDR1 and CDR2: MNHNS and SASEGT.

The chain carries TRBV5-4 and TRBJ1-2, with D possibly TRBD1 on 6 matching bases. This CDR3 contains 17 residues. Per germline, CDR1 SGHNT and CDR2 YYREEE (reference sequence). The V and J ends lost 1 base and 4 bases respectively, with 20 bases between them. The CDR3 DNA sequence: TGTGCCAGCAGCTTGTGGGCTCGCGGGGGGGCCTCCTATGGCTACACCTTC. Encoded protein: CASSLWARGGASYGYTF.

This chain connects TRBV4-3 to TRBJ1-2, with D possibly TRBD1 on 6 matching bases. This CDR3 spans 16 amino acids. The germline V gene encodes CDR1 LGHNA and CDR2 YSLEER. Trimming took off 1 base at V and 6 bases at J, with 18 bases between the two ends. This chain's CDR3 is CASSQGAVGRGDGYTF. Written as DNA, the CDR3 is TGCGCCAGCAGCCAAGGGGCGGTTGGCAGGGGTGATGGCTACACCTTC.

This rearrangement joins TRBV5-1 to TRBJ2-5; 8 bases are shared with TRBD2. Germline V gene data show CDR1 as SGHRS and CDR2 as YFSETQ. V shed 5 bases, J shed 2 bases, and the junction held 11 bases outside the gene matches. The CDR3 length is 16 residues. CDR3 sequence: CASRPGASGPQETQYF. Written as DNA, the CDR3 is TGCGCCAGCAGGCCGGGGGCTAGCGGGCCACAAGAGACCCAGTACTTC.

The chain uses TRBV5-1 and TRBJ2-1; D is tentatively TRBD1 or TRBD2 (5 bases each). The CDR3 sequence is 15 residues long. The V gene lost 5 bases and the J gene lost 0 bases, with 12 bases spanning the gap. Germline CDR1 is SGHRS and CDR2 is YFSETQ. The CDR3 DNA reads as TGCGCCAGCAGTCGGGACCTGAGCTCCTACAATGAGCAGTTCTTC. Protein sequence: CASSRDLSSYNEQFF.

J is TRBJ1-1 and V is TRBV5-1; D remains ambiguous. The CDR3 runs 12 residues. The germline V and J ends were trimmed by 4 bases and 1 base, with 5 bases remaining between them. In germline, CDR1 is SGHRS, CDR2 YFSETQ. The CDR3 coding sequence is TGCGCCAGCAGCGGAGAGAACACTGAAGCTTTCTTT. Translation: CASSGENTEAFF.

The V and J genes are TRBV7-9 and TRBJ2-7; TRBD1 matches at 7 bases. V lost 4 bases and J lost 2; bases outside the gene matches: 11. Germline CDR1 reads SEHNR; CDR2 reads FQNEAQ (reference sequence). This CDR3 is 16 amino acids long. The CDR3 DNA reads TGTGCCAGCAGCTCAGGAGACTGGGACAGCCCCTACGAGCAGTACTTC. Translation: CASSSGDWDSPYEQYF. The whole variable domain, filled in from reference TRBV7-9 and TRBJ2-7, reads DTGVSQNPRHKITKRGQNVTFRCDPISEHNRLYWYRQTLGQGPEFLTYFQNEAQLEKSRLLSDRFSAERPKGSFSTLEIQRTEQGDSAMYLCASSSGDWDSPYEQYFGPGTRLTVT.

This clone occurred a few times. The CDR3 nucleotides are TGTGCCTGGCAGAAGTATAGCAATCAGCCCCAGCATTTT. Its protein product is CAWQKYSNQPQHF. The J gene is TRBJ1-5, the V gene TRBV30; the D is unclear. Trimming took 5 bases from V and 0 from J, leaving 8 bases between them. The CDR3 sequence is 13 residues long. CDR1 and CDR2 from the germline V gene are GTSNPN and SVGIG (reference sequence). Full variable domain (rest looked up from reference TRBV30 and TRBJ1-5): SQTIHQWPATLVQPVGSPLSLECTVEGTSNPNLYWYRQAAGRGLQLLFYSVGIGQISSEVPQNLSASRPQDRQFILSSKKLLLSDSGFYLCAWQKYSNQPQHFGDGTRLSIL.

This clone turned up a few times. This sequence joins TRBV9 and TRBJ2-1; 11 bases are a match to TRBD2. J gave up 3 bases and V 3 bases, and 5 bases lay outside the gene matches. Germline V gene lookup returns CDR1 SGDLS and CDR2 YYNGEE. This CDR3 is 16 amino acids long. The CDR3 nucleotides read TGTGCCAGCAGCGCAACCGGGACTAGCGGCTACAATGAGCAGTTCTTC. Its translation is CASSATGTSGYNEQFF. The full variable domain, in which reference TRBV9 and TRBJ2-1 provide the parts outside the CDR3, is DSGVTQTPKHLITATGQRVTLRCSPRSGDLSVYWYQQSLDQGLQFLIQYYNGEERAKGNILERFSAQQFPDLHSELNLSSLELGDSALYFCASSATGTSGYNEQFFGPGTRLTVL.

The genes are TRBV19 and TRBJ2-1; 8 bases line up with TRBD2. This CDR3 spans 15 amino acids. The germline CDR1 and CDR2 sequences are LNHDA and SQIVND (reference sequence). J lost 2 bases, V lost 7 bases, and 7 bases had no gene match. The CDR3 reads CASMNSGRAYNEQFF. DNA of the CDR3: TGTGCCAGTATGAATTCCGGGAGGGCCTACAATGAGCAGTTCTTC.

This chain links TRBV4-1 with TRBJ1-2, with 11 positions matching TRBD1. Trimming took 4 bases from V and 4 from J; bases not matched to a gene: 8. Per germline, CDR1 MGHRA and CDR2 YSYEKL. CDR3 length equals 16 residues. For the CDR3, the DNA is TGCGCCAGCAGCCCAGGACAGGGGGCGCGTGGCTATGGCTACACCTTC. This translates into CASSPGQGARGYGYTF.

This chain links TRBV11-2 with TRBJ2-1; 9 bases line up with TRBD2. V lost 4 bases to trimming and J lost 4 bases; unmatched junction nucleotides: 11. CDR3 length equals 17 residues. CDR1 and CDR2 (germline): SGHAT, FQNNGV. The CDR3, as DNA: TGTGCCAGCAGCTCACGTAGCGGGAGCGGACCATACAATGAGCAGTTCTTC. Protein product: CASSSRSGSGPYNEQFF.

The CDR3 sequence: CASSPTGPYGYTF. CDR3 coding DNA: TGTGCCAGCAGCCCAACAGGGCCCTATGGCTACACCTTC. The chain uses TRBV27 and TRBJ1-2, with a tentative D call TRBD1 (6 bases). Germline loops: CDR1 MNHEY, CDR2 SMNVEV (reference sequence). V was cut by 6 bases and J by 4 bases, with 12 bases left in between. This CDR3 spans 13 amino acids.

J is TRBJ1-2 and V is TRBV29-1; TRBD1 matches 7 bases. After removal of 5 bases from V and 7 bases from J, the junction contained 10 bases not matched to a gene. Germline CDR1 and CDR2: SQVTM and ANQGSEA. This CDR3 has 13 residues. CDR3 DNA sequence: TGCAGCGTTTCGGATTCGAGGGGGCCTGGCTACACCTTC. It yields the protein CSVSDSRGPGYTF.

The chain is built from TRBV4-3 and TRBJ2-7; D possibly corresponds to TRBD1 (6 bases). V was clipped by 2 bases and J by 2 bases, with 16 bases between them. Germline V gene lookup returns CDR1 LGHNA and CDR2 YSLEER. This CDR3 has 16 residues. The CDR3 DNA reads TGCGCCAGCAGCCAACTCGAAACGGACAGCACCTACGAGCAGTACTTC. The encoded protein is CASSQLETDSTYEQYF.

Only a few counts were recorded for this clone. The chain joins TRBV29-1 to TRBJ1-2; D uncertain. V lost 4 bases, J lost 6 bases, and 6 bases lay in between. Germline CDR1 SQVTM, CDR2 ANQGSEA. The CDR3 runs 10 residues. DNA of the CDR3: TGCAGCGTTGTTGGGGATGGCTACACCTTC. Translation gives CSVVGDGYTF.

This clone has only one observation. The chain is built from TRBV29-1 and TRBJ1-1, with 7 bases that match TRBD1. The V gene end was trimmed by 6 bases and the J gene end by 4 bases; junction bases not matched to a gene: 5. Germline V gene data show CDR1 as SQVTM and CDR2 as ANQGSEA. The CDR3 contains 12 residues. The CDR3 sequence: CSVQGVGTEAFF. DNA for the CDR3: TGCAGCGTCCAGGGGGTGGGCACTGAAGCTTTCTTT.

In regard to this clone: The sample contains more than one DNA sequence encoding this CDR3. This chain joins TRBV30 and TRBJ1-1; D gene ambiguous. CDR1 is GTSNPN, CDR2 SVGIG, per germline (reference sequence). Trimming shortened V by 5 bases and J by 2 bases, and 6 bases separated the two germline ends. The CDR3 has 11 residues. The CDR3 bases are TGTGCCTGGGGGCGAAACACTGAAGCTTTCTTT. Its protein product is CAWGRNTEAFF. The full variable domain, completed using reference TRBV30 and TRBJ1-1, is SQTIHQWPATLVQPVGSPLSLECTVEGTSNPNLYWYRQAAGRGLQLLFYSVGIGQISSEVPQNLSASRPQDRQFILSSKKLLLSDSGFYLCAWGRNTEAFFGQGTRLTVV.

The chain combines TRBV5-1 with TRBJ2-7, with D possibly being TRBD2 (6 bases). V was clipped by 4 bases and J by 6 bases, with 14 bases between them. CDR1 is SGHRS, CDR2 YFSETQ, per germline. The CDR3 sequence is 13 residues long. As DNA, the CDR3 is TGCGCCAGCAGCGAACCGGGAGACGGCGAGCAGTACTTC. Translated: CASSEPGDGEQYF.

The chain employs TRBV2 and TRBJ2-1, with D hard to call. Germline V lookup: CDR1 SNHLY, CDR2 FYNNEI. The CDR3 has 16 amino acids. With 3 bases removed from V and 7 bases from J, the gap between germline ends came to 19 bases. CDR3 region: CASSEFFGLTTNEQFF. The CDR3 bases are TGTGCCAGCAGTGAGTTCTTTGGCCTAACGACAAATGAGCAGTTCTTC.